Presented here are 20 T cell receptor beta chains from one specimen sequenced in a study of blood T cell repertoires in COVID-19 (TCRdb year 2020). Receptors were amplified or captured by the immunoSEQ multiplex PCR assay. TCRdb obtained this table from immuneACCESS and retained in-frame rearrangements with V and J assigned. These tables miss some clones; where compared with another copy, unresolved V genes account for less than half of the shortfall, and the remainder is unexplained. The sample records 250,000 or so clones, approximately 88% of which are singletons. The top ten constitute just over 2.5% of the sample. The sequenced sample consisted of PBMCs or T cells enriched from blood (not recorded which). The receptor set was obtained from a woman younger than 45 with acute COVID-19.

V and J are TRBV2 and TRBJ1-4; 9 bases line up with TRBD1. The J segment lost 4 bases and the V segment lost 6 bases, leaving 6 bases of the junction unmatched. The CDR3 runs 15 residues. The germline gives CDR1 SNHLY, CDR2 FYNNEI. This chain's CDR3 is CASRSRTGVNEKLFF. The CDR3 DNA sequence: TGTGCCAGCAGATCCCGGACAGGGGTTAATGAAAAACTGTTTTTT.

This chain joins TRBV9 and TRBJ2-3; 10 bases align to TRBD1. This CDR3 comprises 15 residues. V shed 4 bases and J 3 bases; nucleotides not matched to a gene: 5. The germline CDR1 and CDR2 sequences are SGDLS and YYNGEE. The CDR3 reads CASSQRDRGTDTQYF. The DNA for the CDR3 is TGTGCCAGCAGCCAACGGGACAGGGGTACAGATACGCAGTATTTT.

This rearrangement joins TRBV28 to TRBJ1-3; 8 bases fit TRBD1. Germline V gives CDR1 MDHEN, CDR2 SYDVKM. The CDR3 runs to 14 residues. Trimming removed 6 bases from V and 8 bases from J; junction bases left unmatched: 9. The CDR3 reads CASRTYRDRHTIYF. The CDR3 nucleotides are TGTGCCAGCAGAACTTACCGGGACAGGCACACCATATATTTT.

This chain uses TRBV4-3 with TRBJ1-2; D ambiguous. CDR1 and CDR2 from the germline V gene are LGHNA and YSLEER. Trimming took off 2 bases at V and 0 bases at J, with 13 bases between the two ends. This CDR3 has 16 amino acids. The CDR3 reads CASSQSHTEPNYGYTF. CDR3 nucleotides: TGCGCCAGCAGCCAATCCCATACAGAACCTAACTATGGCTACACCTTC.

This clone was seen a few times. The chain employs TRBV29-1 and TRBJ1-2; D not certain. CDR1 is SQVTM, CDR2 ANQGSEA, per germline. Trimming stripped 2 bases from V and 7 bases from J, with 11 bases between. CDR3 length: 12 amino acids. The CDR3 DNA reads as TGCAGCGTTGAATCGGCGGGAGGTGGCTACACCTTC. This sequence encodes CSVESAGGGYTF.

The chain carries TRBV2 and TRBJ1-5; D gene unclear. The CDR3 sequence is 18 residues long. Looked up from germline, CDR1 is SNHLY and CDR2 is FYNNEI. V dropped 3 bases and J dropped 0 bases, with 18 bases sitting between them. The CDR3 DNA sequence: TGTGCCAGCAGTGACGCGCGGCAGCCACCTTATAGCAATCAGCCCCAGCATTTT. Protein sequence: CASSDARQPPYSNQPQHF.

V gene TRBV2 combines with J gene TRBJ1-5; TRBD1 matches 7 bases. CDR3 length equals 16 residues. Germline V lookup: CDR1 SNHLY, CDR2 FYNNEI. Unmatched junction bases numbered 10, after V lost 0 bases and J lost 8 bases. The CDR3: CASSEATTGVDEPQHF. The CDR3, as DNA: TGTGCCAGCAGTGAAGCCACCACAGGGGTAGACGAGCCCCAGCATTTT.

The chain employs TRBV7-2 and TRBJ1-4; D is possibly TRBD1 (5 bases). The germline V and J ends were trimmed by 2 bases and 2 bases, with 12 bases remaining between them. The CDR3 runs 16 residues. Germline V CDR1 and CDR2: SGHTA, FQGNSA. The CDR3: CASSLRGEGTNEKLFF. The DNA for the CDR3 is TGTGCCAGCAGCTTAAGAGGGGAGGGTACTAATGAAAAACTGTTTTTT.

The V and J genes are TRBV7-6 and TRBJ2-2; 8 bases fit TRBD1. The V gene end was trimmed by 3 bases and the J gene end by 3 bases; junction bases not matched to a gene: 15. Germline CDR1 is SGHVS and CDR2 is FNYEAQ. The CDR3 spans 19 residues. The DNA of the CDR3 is TGTGCCAGCAGCTTCCCCGAATCCGACAGGGGAGGATACACCGGGGAGCTGTTTTTT. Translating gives CASSFPESDRGGYTGELFF.

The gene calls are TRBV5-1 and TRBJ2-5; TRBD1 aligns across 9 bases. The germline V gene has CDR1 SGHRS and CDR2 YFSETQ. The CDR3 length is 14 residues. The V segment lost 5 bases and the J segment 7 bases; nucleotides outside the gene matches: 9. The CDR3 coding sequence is TGCGCCAGCAGTAACGACAGGGGGTTAGGGACCCAGTACTTC. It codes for CASSNDRGLGTQYF.

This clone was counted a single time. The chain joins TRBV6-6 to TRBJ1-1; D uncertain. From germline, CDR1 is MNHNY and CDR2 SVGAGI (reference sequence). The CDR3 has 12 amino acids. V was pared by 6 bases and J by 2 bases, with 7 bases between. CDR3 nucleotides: TGTGCCAGCAGGACAAGTAACACTGAAGCTTTCTTT. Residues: CASRTSNTEAFF.

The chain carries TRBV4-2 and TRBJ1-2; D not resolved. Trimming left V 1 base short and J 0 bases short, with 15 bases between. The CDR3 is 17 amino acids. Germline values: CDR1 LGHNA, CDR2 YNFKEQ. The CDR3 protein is CASSQASKRTSNYGYTF. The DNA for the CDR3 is TGTGCCAGCAGCCAAGCGAGTAAGCGGACTTCTAACTATGGCTACACCTTC.

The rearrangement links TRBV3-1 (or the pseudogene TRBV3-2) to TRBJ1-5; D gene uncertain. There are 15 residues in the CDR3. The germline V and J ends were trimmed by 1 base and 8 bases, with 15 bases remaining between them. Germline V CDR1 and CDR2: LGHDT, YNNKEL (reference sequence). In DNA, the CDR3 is TGTGCCAGCAGCCAAGGATCCAGCCCCCTAGAGCCCCAGCATTTT. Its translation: CASSQGSSPLEPQHF.

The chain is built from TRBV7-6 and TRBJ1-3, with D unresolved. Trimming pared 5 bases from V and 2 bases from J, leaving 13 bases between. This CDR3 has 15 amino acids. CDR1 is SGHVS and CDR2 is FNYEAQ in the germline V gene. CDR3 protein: CASSDTYPAGNTIYF. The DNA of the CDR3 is TGTGCCAGCAGCGACACATACCCCGCTGGAAACACCATATATTTT.

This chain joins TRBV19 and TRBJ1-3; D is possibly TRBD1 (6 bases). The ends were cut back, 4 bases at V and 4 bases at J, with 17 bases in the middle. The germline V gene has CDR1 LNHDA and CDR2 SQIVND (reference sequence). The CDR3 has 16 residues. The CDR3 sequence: CASSTRGARRGNTIYF. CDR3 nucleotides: TGTGCCAGTAGTACCAGGGGCGCGAGGAGAGGAAACACCATATATTTT.

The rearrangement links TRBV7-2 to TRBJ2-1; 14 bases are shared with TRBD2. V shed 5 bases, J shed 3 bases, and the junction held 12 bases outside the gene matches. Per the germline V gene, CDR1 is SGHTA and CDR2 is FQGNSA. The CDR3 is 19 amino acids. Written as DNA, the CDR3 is TGTGCCAGCAGCATACCGCCGGGACTAGCGGGGGAGCTCTACAATGAGCAGTTCTTC. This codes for CASSIPPGLAGELYNEQFF.

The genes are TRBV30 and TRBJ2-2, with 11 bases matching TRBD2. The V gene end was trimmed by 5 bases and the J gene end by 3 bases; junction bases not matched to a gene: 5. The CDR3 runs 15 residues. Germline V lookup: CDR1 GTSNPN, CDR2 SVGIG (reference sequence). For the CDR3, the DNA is TGTGCCTGGGGTAGCGGGGGGGCCGACACCGGGGAGCTGTTTTTT. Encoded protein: CAWGSGGADTGELFF. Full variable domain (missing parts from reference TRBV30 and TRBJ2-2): SQTIHQWPATLVQPVGSPLSLECTVEGTSNPNLYWYRQAAGRGLQLLFYSVGIGQISSEVPQNLSASRPQDRQFILSSKKLLLSDSGFYLCAWGSGGADTGELFFGEGSRLTVL.

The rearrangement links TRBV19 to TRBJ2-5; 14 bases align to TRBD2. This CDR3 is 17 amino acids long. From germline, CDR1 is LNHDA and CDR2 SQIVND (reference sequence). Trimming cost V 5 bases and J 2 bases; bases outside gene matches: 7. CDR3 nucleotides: TGTGCCAGTAGTTTGAGACTAGCGGGGGGGCGGCAAGAGACCCAGTACTTC. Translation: CASSLRLAGGRQETQYF.

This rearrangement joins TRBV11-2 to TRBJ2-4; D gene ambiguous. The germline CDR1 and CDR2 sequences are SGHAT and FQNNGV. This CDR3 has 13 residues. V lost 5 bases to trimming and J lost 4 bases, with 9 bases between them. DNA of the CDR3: TGTGCCAGCAGCACTTTACAGAAAAACATTCAGTACTTC. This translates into CASSTLQKNIQYF.

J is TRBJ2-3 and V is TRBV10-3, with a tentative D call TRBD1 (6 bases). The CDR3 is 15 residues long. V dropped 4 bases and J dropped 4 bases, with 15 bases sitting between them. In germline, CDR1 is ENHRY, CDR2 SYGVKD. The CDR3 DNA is TGTGCCATCAGTGGTGGTCAGGGGATGGCAGATACGCAGTATTTT. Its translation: CAISGGQGMADTQYF.